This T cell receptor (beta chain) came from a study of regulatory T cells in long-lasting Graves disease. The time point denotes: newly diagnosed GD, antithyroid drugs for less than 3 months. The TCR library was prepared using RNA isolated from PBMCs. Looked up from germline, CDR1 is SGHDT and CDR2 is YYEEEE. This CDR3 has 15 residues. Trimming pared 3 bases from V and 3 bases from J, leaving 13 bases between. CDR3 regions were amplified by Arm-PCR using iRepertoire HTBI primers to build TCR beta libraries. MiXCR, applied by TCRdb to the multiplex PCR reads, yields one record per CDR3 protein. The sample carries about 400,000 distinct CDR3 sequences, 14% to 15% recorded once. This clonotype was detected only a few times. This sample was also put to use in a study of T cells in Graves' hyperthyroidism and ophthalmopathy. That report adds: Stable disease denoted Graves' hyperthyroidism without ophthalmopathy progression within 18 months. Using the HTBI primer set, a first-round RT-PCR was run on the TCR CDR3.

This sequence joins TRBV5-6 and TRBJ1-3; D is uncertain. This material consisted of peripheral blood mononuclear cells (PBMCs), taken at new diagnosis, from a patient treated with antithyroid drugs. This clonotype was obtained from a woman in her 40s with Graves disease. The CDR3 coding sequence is TGTGCCAGCAGCTATTCGGGCCTACGTGGAAACACCATATATTTT. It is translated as CASSYSGLRGNTIYF.